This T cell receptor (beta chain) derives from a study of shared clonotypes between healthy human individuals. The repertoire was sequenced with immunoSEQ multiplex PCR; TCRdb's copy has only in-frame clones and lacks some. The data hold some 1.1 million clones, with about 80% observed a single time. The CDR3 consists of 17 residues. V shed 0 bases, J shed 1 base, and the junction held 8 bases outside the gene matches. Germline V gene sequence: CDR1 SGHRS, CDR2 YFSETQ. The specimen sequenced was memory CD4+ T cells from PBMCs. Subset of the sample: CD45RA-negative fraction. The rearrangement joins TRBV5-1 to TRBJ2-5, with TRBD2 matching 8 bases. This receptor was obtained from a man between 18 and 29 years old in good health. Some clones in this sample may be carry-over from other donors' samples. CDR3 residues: CASSLVLHTSGQETQYF. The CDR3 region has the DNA TGCGCCAGCAGCTTGGTGCTCCATACTAGCGGCCAAGAGACCCAGTACTTC.